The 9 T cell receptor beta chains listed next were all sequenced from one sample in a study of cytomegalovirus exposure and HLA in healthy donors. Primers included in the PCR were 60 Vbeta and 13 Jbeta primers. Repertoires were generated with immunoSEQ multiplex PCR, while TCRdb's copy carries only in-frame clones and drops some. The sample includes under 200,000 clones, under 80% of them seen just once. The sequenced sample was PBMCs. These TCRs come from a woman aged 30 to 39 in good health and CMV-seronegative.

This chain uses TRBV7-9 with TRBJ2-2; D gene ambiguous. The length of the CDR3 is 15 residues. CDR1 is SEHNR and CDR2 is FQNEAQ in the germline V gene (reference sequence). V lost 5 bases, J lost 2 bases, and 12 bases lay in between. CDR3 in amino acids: CASSHSNSNTGELFF. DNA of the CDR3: TGTGCCAGCAGCCACTCCAACAGTAACACCGGGGAGCTGTTTTTT.

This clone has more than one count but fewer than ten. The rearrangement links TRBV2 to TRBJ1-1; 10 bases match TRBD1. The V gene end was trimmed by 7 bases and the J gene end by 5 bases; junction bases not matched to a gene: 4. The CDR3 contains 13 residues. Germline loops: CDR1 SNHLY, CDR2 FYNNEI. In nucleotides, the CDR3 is TGTGCCAGCATCCGGGACAGGGGAACTGAAGCTTTCTTT. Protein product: CASIRDRGTEAFF.

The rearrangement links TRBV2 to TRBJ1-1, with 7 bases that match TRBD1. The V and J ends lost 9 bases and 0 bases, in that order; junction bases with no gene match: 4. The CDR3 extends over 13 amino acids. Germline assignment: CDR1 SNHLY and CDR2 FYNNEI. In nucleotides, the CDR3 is TGTGCCAGTAACCAGGGGGTGAACACTGAAGCTTTCTTT. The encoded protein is CASNQGVNTEAFF.

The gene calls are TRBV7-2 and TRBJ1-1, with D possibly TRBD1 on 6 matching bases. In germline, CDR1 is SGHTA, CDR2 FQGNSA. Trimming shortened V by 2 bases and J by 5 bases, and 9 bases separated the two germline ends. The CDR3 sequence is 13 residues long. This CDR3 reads CASSLQGLTEAFF. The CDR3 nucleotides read TGTGCCAGCAGCTTACAGGGGTTGACTGAAGCTTTCTTT. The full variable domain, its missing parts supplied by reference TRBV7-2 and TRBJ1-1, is GAGVSQSPSNKVTEKGKDVELRCDPISGHTALYWYRQSLGQGLEFLIYFQGNSAPDKSGLPSDRFSAERTGGSVSTLTIQRTQQEDSAVYLCASSLQGLTEAFFGQGTRLTVV.

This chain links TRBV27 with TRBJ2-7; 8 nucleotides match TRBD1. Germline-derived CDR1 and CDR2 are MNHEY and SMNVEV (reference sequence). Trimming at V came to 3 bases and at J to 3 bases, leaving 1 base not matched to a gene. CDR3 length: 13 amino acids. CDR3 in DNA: TGTGCCAGCAGTTTGACAGGGGACTACGAGCAGTACTTC. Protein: CASSLTGDYEQYF.

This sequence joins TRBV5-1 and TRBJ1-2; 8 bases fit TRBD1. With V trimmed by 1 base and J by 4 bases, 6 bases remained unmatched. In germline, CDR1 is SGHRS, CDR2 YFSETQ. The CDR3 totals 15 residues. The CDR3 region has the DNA TGCGCCAGCAGCTTGCAGGGGGCGGAATCCTATGGCTACACCTTC. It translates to CASSLQGAESYGYTF.

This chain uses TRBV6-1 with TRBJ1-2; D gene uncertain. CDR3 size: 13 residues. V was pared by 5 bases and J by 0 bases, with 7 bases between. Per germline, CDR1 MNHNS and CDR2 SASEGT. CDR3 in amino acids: CASSSSSNYGYTF. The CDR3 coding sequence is TGTGCCAGCAGTTCGTCTTCTAACTATGGCTACACCTTC.

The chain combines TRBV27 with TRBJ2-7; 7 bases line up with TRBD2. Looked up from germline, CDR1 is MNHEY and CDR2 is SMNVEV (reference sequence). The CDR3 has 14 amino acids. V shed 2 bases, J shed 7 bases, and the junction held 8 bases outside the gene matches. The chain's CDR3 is CASSLPGPGREQYF. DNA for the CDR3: TGTGCCAGCAGTTTACCGGGCCCCGGGAGGGAGCAGTACTTC.

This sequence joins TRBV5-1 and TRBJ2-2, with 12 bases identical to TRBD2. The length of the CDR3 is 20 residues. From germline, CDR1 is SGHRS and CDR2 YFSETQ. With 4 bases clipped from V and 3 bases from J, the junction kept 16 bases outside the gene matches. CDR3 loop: CASSLLGLAGGPSDTGELFF. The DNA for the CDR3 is TGCGCCAGCAGCCTACTCGGGCTAGCGGGGGGGCCCTCGGACACCGGGGAGCTGTTTTTT.